This passage covers 27 T cell receptor beta chains from one sample sequenced in a study of identical twins. TCRdb independently ran MiXCR on the 5' RACE reads; one entry per CDR3 protein. The sample contains around 1.7 million distinct CDR3 sequences, 32% of which appear only once. Sequenced input: cord blood. These receptors were taken from a newborn girl in good health.

This clonotype was picked up a small number of times. V usage is TRBV9 and J usage is TRBJ2-1, with D perhaps TRBD1 or TRBD2 (5 bases each). Germline values: CDR1 SGDLS, CDR2 YYNGEE. Trimming cost V 3 bases and J 9 bases, with 16 bases left between them. The CDR3 contains 14 residues. This CDR3 is CASSDGWGLVEQFF. The CDR3 DNA is TGTGCCAGCAGCGACGGTTGGGGGTTGGTTGAGCAGTTCTTC.

This clonotype was seen a few times. The chain joins TRBV3-1 to TRBJ1-2; 9 bases agree with TRBD1. V shed 5 bases and J 4 bases; nucleotides not matched to a gene: 14. CDR1 and CDR2 (germline): LGHDT, YNNKEL (reference sequence). CDR3 length equals 17 residues. In DNA form, the CDR3 reads TGTGCCAGCAGCTCCTTCGGGGGGACAGGGCTACGCTATGGCTACACCTTC. It is translated as CASSSFGGTGLRYGYTF. The full variable domain, in which reference TRBV3-1 and TRBJ1-2 provide the parts outside the CDR3, is DTAVSQTPKYLVTQMGNDKSIKCEQNLGHDTMYWYKQDSKKFLKIMFSYNNKELIINETVPNRFSPKSPDKAHLNLHINSLELGDSAVYFCASSSFGGTGLRYGYTFGSGTRLTVV.

The chain is built from TRBV6-1 and TRBJ2-4; D unresolved. From germline, CDR1 is MNHNS and CDR2 SASEGT. The CDR3 is 15 residues long. The V gene lost 1 base and the J gene lost 0 bases, with 7 bases spanning the gap. CDR3 sequence (DNA): TGTGCCAGCAGTGAAGAGATTTTAGCCAAAAACATTCAGTACTTC. This encodes CASSEEILAKNIQYF.

This clonotype was counted between two and nine times. The chain is built from TRBV24-1 and TRBJ1-2, with unresolved D. CDR3 length equals 13 residues. CDR1 and CDR2 (germline): KGHDR, SFDVKD. The V gene lost 3 bases and the J gene lost 7 bases, with 11 bases spanning the gap. The CDR3 DNA follows: TGTGCCACCAGTGATGTGGAAGGCTTTGGCTACACCTTC. It encodes CATSDVEGFGYTF.

A few counts support this clonotype. CDR3 protein: CSARDHRRVAGALHLGEQFF. CDR3 nucleotide sequence: TGCAGTGCTAGAGACCACCGGCGGGTAGCGGGAGCCCTACATTTGGGTGAGCAGTTCTTC. The chain carries TRBV20-1 and TRBJ2-1; 9 nucleotides align to TRBD2. V gave up 0 bases and J gave up 9 bases; unmatched junction bases: 24. The CDR3 has 20 amino acids. Per germline, CDR1 DFQATT and CDR2 SNEGSKA (reference sequence).

V and J are TRBV25-1 and TRBJ1-1; no clear D. Germline V gene sequence: CDR1 MGHDK, CDR2 SYGVNS. The CDR3 is 15 amino acids. Trimming removed 3 bases from V and 1 base from J, with 12 bases in between. CDR3 nucleotides: TGTGCCAGCAGTGAGTGGCGTGGCAGGAACACTGAAGCTTTCTTT. This gives the protein CASSEWRGRNTEAFF.

This chain connects TRBV7-9 to TRBJ2-5, with 8 nucleotides matching TRBD1. The tail of the sequence fits TRBJ2-7 better, so the J call may be wrong. The CDR3 covers 14 residues. CDR1 is SEHNR and CDR2 is FQNEAQ in the germline V gene (reference sequence). The CDR3 DNA reads TGTGCCAGCAGCACGGACAGGGAGCACTACGAGCAGTACTTC. This translates into CASSTDREHYEQYF.

At least ten counts were recorded for this clonotype. The gene calls are TRBV5-1 and TRBJ1-2, with D perhaps matching TRBD1 (5 bases). From germline, CDR1 is SGHRS and CDR2 YFSETQ. V was trimmed by 4 bases and J by 4 bases, leaving 14 bases between them. The CDR3 covers 14 residues. The CDR3 DNA sequence: TGCGCCAGCAGCCGACAGCCAGGCCTCTATGGCTACACCTTC. This codes for CASSRQPGLYGYTF.

The chain joins TRBV21-1 to TRBJ2-6. TRBV21-1 is labeled a pseudogene. CDR3 length: 14 amino acids. CDR3 loop: CASSMESGANVLTF. The CDR3, as DNA: TGTGCCAGCAGCATGGAATCTGGGGCCAACGTCCTGACTTTC.

J is TRBJ2-3 and V is TRBV3-1; 8 bases are shared with TRBD2. The CDR3 totals 16 residues. V shed 5 bases, J shed 0 bases, and the junction held 7 bases outside the gene matches. CDR1 LGHDT and CDR2 YNNKEL come from the germline V gene (reference sequence). CDR3 loop: CASSANGGRSTDTQYF. CDR3 DNA sequence: TGTGCCAGCAGCGCAAATGGCGGGAGGAGCACAGATACGCAGTATTTT.

The table lists this clonotype with a few counts. The V gene is TRBV6-1, the J gene TRBJ2-1; tentatively, D is TRBD2 (5 bases). The CDR3 is made up of 12 amino acids. CDR1 and CDR2 from the germline V gene are MNHNS and SASEGT. V gave up 4 bases and J gave up 13 bases, with 14 bases separating them. The CDR3 is CASSVFGSSQFF. For the CDR3, the DNA is TGTGCCAGCAGTGTATTTGGGTCTAGCCAGTTCTTC.

This chain connects TRBV6-1 to TRBJ1-5; 9 nucleotides match TRBD1. The germline CDR1 and CDR2 sequences are MNHNS and SASEGT. With V trimmed by 4 bases and J by 1 base, 11 bases remained unmatched. The CDR3 is made up of 18 amino acids. CDR3 loop: CASSVSYRGRESNQPQHF. The CDR3 DNA sequence: TGTGCCAGCAGTGTCTCTTACAGGGGGCGAGAAAGCAATCAGCCCCAGCATTTT.

V gene TRBV7-2 combines with J gene TRBJ2-7; 7 nucleotides align to TRBD1. The germline V gene has CDR1 SGHTA and CDR2 FQGNSA. V lost 0 bases to trimming and J lost 0 bases; unmatched junction nucleotides: 2. This CDR3 has 15 amino acids. The CDR3 here is CASSLAGQASYEQYF. The DNA for the CDR3 is TGTGCCAGCAGCTTAGCAGGACAGGCCTCCTACGAGCAGTACTTC.

A few counts support this clonotype. The J gene is TRBJ2-7, the V gene TRBV12-3 or TRBV12-4; 7 bases match TRBD1. V lost 6 bases to trimming and J lost 7 bases; unmatched junction nucleotides: 15. The CDR3 covers 15 residues. In nucleotides, the CDR3 is TGTGCCAGCAGCTTATACAGGGGCCGCCCCCTGGAGCAGTACTTC. Translating it yields CASSLYRGRPLEQYF.

This clonotype was picked up a small number of times. This chain joins TRBV6-6 and TRBJ2-5, with 10 bases identical to TRBD1. Germline lookup yields CDR1 MNHNY and CDR2 SVGAGI (reference sequence). There are 14 residues in the CDR3. The V segment lost 7 bases and the J segment 11 bases; nucleotides outside the gene matches: 13. Here the CDR3 reads CASMRTGGVKEQYF. The CDR3, as DNA: TGTGCCAGCATGCGGACAGGGGGTGTGAAGGAGCAGTACTTC.

This clonotype has just a few counts. This chain joins TRBV7-2 and TRBJ1-1; D is undetermined. V was clipped by 1 base and J by 8 bases, with 8 bases between them. The germline gives CDR1 SGHTA, CDR2 FQGNSA. This CDR3 comprises 12 residues. The CDR3: CASSLDLGEAFF. The CDR3 DNA sequence: TGTGCCAGCAGCTTAGACCTAGGCGAAGCTTTCTTT.

The table lists this clonotype with a few counts. This chain joins TRBV24-1 and TRBJ1-2, with D tentatively TRBD1 (6 bases). This CDR3 is 12 amino acids long. The germline V gene encodes CDR1 KGHDR and CDR2 SFDVKD. Trimming shortened V by 4 bases and J by 6 bases, and 8 bases separated the two germline ends. The CDR3 loop is CATSESGDGYTF. The CDR3 DNA sequence: TGTGCCACCAGTGAATCAGGGGATGGCTACACCTTC.

The chain links TRBV28 to TRBJ1-2; TRBD1 matches at 7 bases. From germline, CDR1 is MDHEN and CDR2 SYDVKM. The CDR3 spans 16 residues. Germline trimming cut 5 bases from V and 3 bases from J; bases unmatched to any gene: 12. CDR3 region: CASSLPVGGAYYGYTF. CDR3 bases: TGTGCCAGCAGTCTACCCGTAGGGGGCGCTTACTATGGCTACACCTTC.

On this clonotype itself: At one end, the junction sequence differs from germline, possibly due to a read error. The rearrangement joins TRBV28 to TRBJ2-5; 11 bases align to TRBD2. The J call may be faulty, since TRBJ2-7 better matches the DNA end. This CDR3 spans 15 amino acids. Germline V gives CDR1 MDHEN, CDR2 SYDVKM. This chain's CDR3 is CVSSRISGRGYEQYF. The CDR3 DNA reads as TGTGTCAGCAGTCGTATTAGCGGGAGGGGCTACGAGCAGTACTTC.

V gene TRBV25-1 combines with J gene TRBJ2-1; D unresolved. CDR1 and CDR2 from the germline V gene are MGHDK and SYGVNS. Trimming left V 0 bases short and J 3 bases short, with 12 bases between. The CDR3 loop spans 16 amino acids. The CDR3 loop reads CASSEYGYSHYNEQFF. CDR3 coding DNA: TGTGCCAGCAGTGAATATGGCTACTCTCACTACAATGAGCAGTTCTTC.

This clonotype was counted between two and nine times. The chain is built from TRBV3-1 and TRBJ2-1; D perhaps matches TRBD2 (5 bases). CDR3 length equals 14 residues. Germline CDR1 LGHDT, CDR2 YNNKEL (reference sequence). Trimming stripped 0 bases from V and 10 bases from J, with 13 bases between. CDR3 nucleotides: TGTGCCAGCAGCCAAGATTGGAGGCAGGACGAGCAGTTCTTC. Translation: CASSQDWRQDEQFF.

J is TRBJ2-3 and V is TRBV7-2; no definite D call. This CDR3 is built from 15 residues. Trimming left V 5 bases short and J 6 bases short, with 18 bases between. The germline CDR1 and CDR2 sequences are SGHTA and FQGNSA. CDR3 protein: CASSPGPRKFDTQYF. CDR3 DNA sequence: TGTGCCAGCAGCCCCGGTCCCCGGAAGTTTGATACGCAGTATTTT.

The V and J genes are TRBV20-1 and TRBJ1-5, with TRBD1 matching 9 bases. The CDR3 is made up of 14 amino acids. The V gene end was trimmed by 6 bases and the J gene end by 3 bases; junction bases not matched to a gene: 6. Germline CDR1 reads DFQATT; CDR2 reads SNEGSKA (reference sequence). CDR3 sequence: CSARRDRANQPQHF. The CDR3 bases are TGCAGTGCCCGCCGGGACAGGGCCAATCAGCCCCAGCATTTT.

This chain uses TRBV27 with TRBJ1-1, with D perhaps matching TRBD1 (5 bases). The V gene's germline CDR1 is MNHEY and CDR2 SMNVEV (reference sequence). Trimming left V 4 bases short and J 6 bases short, with 12 bases between. This CDR3 has 13 amino acids. This chain's CDR3 is CASSWGGRAEAFF. CDR3 nucleotide sequence: TGTGCCAGCAGTTGGGGTGGCAGGGCTGAAGCTTTCTTT.

This clonotype has a handful of counts. This rearrangement joins TRBV6-1 to TRBJ1-2; D unclear. The length of the CDR3 is 12 residues. Germline values: CDR1 MNHNS, CDR2 SASEGT. Trimming pared 2 bases from V and 7 bases from J, leaving 8 bases between. The CDR3 bases are TGTGCCAGCAGTGAAATCTCTGGTGGCTACACCTTC. Residues: CASSEISGGYTF.

This clonotype has only a few counts. The rearrangement uses TRBV20-1 and TRBJ2-2; 7 positions agree with TRBD1. The germline V gene encodes CDR1 DFQATT and CDR2 SNEGSKA (reference sequence). With V trimmed by 6 bases and J by 0 bases, 4 bases remained unmatched. This CDR3 is 14 amino acids long. CDR3 loop: CSAGQNTNTGELFF. CDR3 in DNA: TGCAGTGCGGGACAGAATACGAACACCGGGGAGCTGTTTTTT.

The chain employs TRBV7-8 and TRBJ2-1; 9 bases map to TRBD1. The J segment lost 6 bases and the V segment lost 5 bases, leaving 8 bases of the junction unmatched. CDR3 length equals 15 residues. Germline-derived CDR1 and CDR2 are SGHVS and FQNEAQ. CDR3 sequence reads: CASSLWTGVPNEQFF. The CDR3 nucleotides read TGTGCCAGCAGCCTCTGGACAGGGGTTCCCAATGAGCAGTTCTTC.